Each of the 2 T cell receptor beta chains below was sequenced from the same sample in a study of T cell responses to AZD1222 COVID-19 vaccine. This table comes from immunoSEQ multiplex PCR, and its TCRdb copy is limited to in-frame clones, with some not included. The sample gives under 150,000 clones, 80% to 95% of which show up once; approximately 1.2% is in the top ten. Sequenced here: peripheral blood, sampled 28 days after the second AZD1222 dose. These receptor sequences come from an adult who received the AZD1222 COVID-19 vaccine.

This clone occurred once. The chain carries TRBV19 and TRBJ1-3; D is uncertain. The length of the CDR3 is 15 residues. Germline V gene sequence: CDR1 LNHDA, CDR2 SQIVND (reference sequence). V lost 3 bases and J 0 bases, leaving 9 bases between the germline ends. The CDR3, as DNA: TGTGCCAGTAGTATCGCAAGTTTCTCTGGAAACACCATATATTTT. Translated, it gives CASSIASFSGNTIYF.

The chain recombines TRBV7-8 with TRBJ2-3; 9 bases match TRBD2. The length of the CDR3 is 15 residues. After removal of 2 bases from V and 2 bases from J, the junction contained 2 bases not matched to a gene. The V gene's germline CDR1 is SGHVS and CDR2 FQNEAQ. CDR3 nucleotide sequence: TGTGCCAGCAGCTTATTAGCGGGAGTCACAGATACGCAGTATTTT. It specifies CASSLLAGVTDTQYF.